The 28 T cell receptor beta chains listed next were all sequenced from one sample in a study of blood T cell repertoires in COVID-19. The assay was immunoSEQ multiplex PCR, and TCRdb's table has in-frame clones only and misses some. Counted here are about 110,000 clones, 75% to 90% occurring once; the ten biggest clones make up approximately 13%. Input material: peripheral blood. The origin of the receptors is a human donor in a cohort sampled during active COVID-19.

This sequence joins TRBV6-2 or TRBV6-3 and TRBJ1-5, with TRBD1 as a possible D gene (6 bases). V was trimmed by 5 bases and J by 5 bases, leaving 13 bases between them. Germline CDR1 MNHEY, CDR2 SVGEGT. The CDR3 is made up of 14 amino acids. The CDR3 DNA sequence: TGTGCCAGCAGTACAGGGTTGCGCTATCAGCCCCAGCATTTT. Its protein product is CASSTGLRYQPQHF.

The chain recombines TRBV6-5 with TRBJ1-2; 10 nucleotides match TRBD1. The CDR3 consists of 14 residues. In germline, CDR1 is MNHEY, CDR2 SVGAGI. After removal of 4 bases from V and 4 bases from J, the junction contained 3 bases not matched to a gene. CDR3 protein: CASSWTGGGYGYTF. In nucleotides, the CDR3 is TGTGCCAGCAGTTGGACAGGGGGAGGCTATGGCTACACCTTC.

This chain connects TRBV7-9 to TRBJ2-3; 7 positions match TRBD2. The CDR3 runs to 14 residues. The V and J ends lost 3 bases and 1 base, in that order; junction bases with no gene match: 1. The germline V gene encodes CDR1 SEHNR and CDR2 FQNEAQ (reference sequence). CDR3 coding DNA: TGTGCCAGCAGCTTCCTAGCGGGCACAGATACGCAGTATTTT. This sequence encodes CASSFLAGTDTQYF.

This clone was counted between two and nine times. This chain connects TRBV9 to TRBJ1-2, with 9 nucleotides matching TRBD1. The V and J ends lost 3 bases and 6 bases, in that order; junction bases with no gene match: 3. This CDR3 contains 13 residues. Germline V CDR1 and CDR2: SGDLS, YYNGEE. CDR3 sequence: CASSAWTGDGYTF. CDR3 DNA: TGTGCCAGCAGCGCCTGGACAGGGGATGGCTACACCTTC.

This chain uses TRBV23-1 with TRBJ2-5; 7 bases map to TRBD1. TRBV23-1 is an ORF, with its function uncertain. V was pared by 2 bases and J by 3 bases, with 3 bases of the junction left unmatched. The CDR3 loop spans 14 amino acids. CDR3 in DNA: TGCGCCAGCAGTCAAATAGGGACAGAAGAGACCCAGTACTTC. This sequence encodes CASSQIGTEETQYF.

This clone was counted once. The V and J genes are TRBV4-1 and TRBJ2-7; 8 positions match TRBD1. This CDR3 is built from 15 residues. Germline V gene sequence: CDR1 MGHRA, CDR2 YSYEKL. J was trimmed by 2 bases and V by 8 bases; bases with no gene match: 11. CDR3: CASSYYETGAYEQYF. The CDR3 DNA is TGCGCCAGCTCTTACTATGAGACAGGGGCCTACGAGCAGTACTTC.

The chain links TRBV19 to TRBJ2-1; unclear D gene. The CDR3 runs 11 residues. The V and J ends lost 7 bases and 6 bases respectively, with 7 bases between them. From germline, CDR1 is LNHDA and CDR2 SQIVND (reference sequence). The CDR3 sequence is CASKAPNEQFF. CDR3 bases: TGTGCCAGTAAAGCGCCCAATGAGCAGTTCTTC.

This clone appeared once. The chain couples TRBV7-2 to TRBJ2-7, with a possible D match to TRBD2 (7 bases). The V gene's germline CDR1 is SGHTA and CDR2 FQGNSA. The ends were cut back, 2 bases at V and 7 bases at J, with 15 bases in the middle. The CDR3 runs 14 residues. DNA of the CDR3: TGTGCCAGCAGCTTAAAGGGGGGGCCCCGGGAGCAGTACTTC. Translating it yields CASSLKGGPREQYF.

The rearrangement links TRBV6-6 to TRBJ2-2; D possibly corresponds to TRBD1 (5 bases). The CDR3 runs 14 residues. The V and J ends lost 4 bases and 1 base respectively, with 7 bases between them. Germline V gene lookup returns CDR1 MNHNY and CDR2 SVGAGI (reference sequence). In DNA form, the CDR3 reads TGTGCCAGCAGTTTCGACAGGAACACCGGGGAGCTGTTTTTT. Its protein is CASSFDRNTGELFF.

The rearrangement links TRBV7-8 to TRBJ2-3, with 7 bases matching TRBD1. The CDR3 is made up of 14 amino acids. Germline V gene sequence: CDR1 SGHVS, CDR2 FQNEAQ. The V gene end was trimmed by 4 bases and the J gene end by 4 bases; junction bases not matched to a gene: 5. CDR3 bases: TGTGCCAGCAGCTACCTGGACAGGTCAGATACGCAGTATTTT. Amino acid sequence: CASSYLDRSDTQYF. The variable domain in full, completed from reference TRBV7-8 and TRBJ2-3, reads GAGVSQSPRYKVAKRGQDVALRCDPISGHVSLFWYQQALGQGPEFLTYFQNEAQLDKSGLPSDRFFAERPEGSVSTLKIQRTQQEDSAVYLCASSYLDRSDTQYFGPGTRLTVL.

The chain employs TRBV6-5 and TRBJ2-1; 11 bases fit TRBD2. V gave up 0 bases and J gave up 7 bases; unmatched junction bases: 5. Per germline, CDR1 MNHEY and CDR2 SVGAGI. The CDR3 is 16 amino acids. The CDR3 DNA follows: TGTGCCAGCAGTTACTCTTTAGCGGGGGGGCCTAATGAGCAGTTCTTC. This gives the protein CASSYSLAGGPNEQFF.

The genes are TRBV19 and TRBJ1-2; TRBD1 might be the D (5 bases). The V end was cut by 5 bases, the J end by 8 bases, with 15 bases between. The CDR3 length is 13 residues. Germline CDR1 and CDR2: LNHDA and SQIVND (reference sequence). This chain's CDR3 is CASSFAGNGGYTF. The CDR3 DNA follows: TGTGCCAGTAGTTTCGCAGGGAATGGCGGCTACACCTTC.

The chain combines TRBV29-1 with TRBJ2-7, with D possibly being TRBD2 (5 bases). V lost 6 bases and J 5 bases, leaving 11 bases between the germline ends. CDR1 is SQVTM, CDR2 ANQGSEA, per germline. The CDR3 sequence is 11 residues long. CDR3 loop: CSVQSGNEQYF. Here the CDR3 DNA reads TGCAGCGTCCAGTCGGGAAACGAGCAGTACTTC.

As for this clone: A read error may produce the germline difference seen at one junction end. The rearrangement links TRBV19 to TRBJ2-2, with D possibly TRBD1 on 5 matching bases. In germline, CDR1 is LNHDA, CDR2 SQIVND (reference sequence). The CDR3 covers 14 residues. As DNA, the CDR3 is TGTGCTAGTAAGACACAGGATAACACCGGGGAGCTGTTTTTT. This sequence encodes CASKTQDNTGELFF.

This chain links TRBV30 with TRBJ2-1, with 8 bases lining up with TRBD2. Germline trimming cut 2 bases from V and 7 bases from J; bases unmatched to any gene: 7. The CDR3 is 14 amino acids. Germline loops: CDR1 GTSNPN, CDR2 SVGIG (reference sequence). The CDR3, as DNA: TGTGCCTGGAGTACGCGGGGGGCCGGGAATGAGCAGTTCTTC. It translates to CAWSTRGAGNEQFF.

The J gene is TRBJ2-3, the V gene TRBV10-2, with D maybe TRBD1 (6 bases). Per the germline V gene, CDR1 is WSHSY and CDR2 is SAAADI. There are 12 residues in the CDR3. V shed 3 bases and J shed 5 bases, with 6 bases lying between them. The CDR3 coding sequence is TGCGCCAGCAGTGAACAGGGAGATACGCAGTATTTT. It encodes CASSEQGDTQYF.

The chain has TRBV21-1 and TRBJ1-1; TRBD1, the D gene given by the table, was not confirmed from the DNA. TRBV21-1 is assigned pseudogene status. The CDR3 has 14 amino acids. Here the CDR3 DNA reads TGTGCCAGCAGTCTCGGACAGTTCTTCACTGAAGCTTTCTTT. This codes for CASSLGQFFTEAFF.

The J gene is TRBJ1-5, the V gene TRBV2; no clear D. Between the trimmed V and J ends, which lost 7 bases and 0 bases, there was a span of 13 bases. The CDR3 runs 15 residues. The V gene's germline CDR1 is SNHLY and CDR2 FYNNEI. The chain's CDR3 is CASTPTGYSNQPQHF. For the CDR3, the DNA is TGTGCCAGCACTCCGACGGGGTATAGCAATCAGCCCCAGCATTTT.

The chain combines TRBV18 with TRBJ1-5; D might be TRBD1 (5 bases). Trimming stripped 2 bases from V and 4 bases from J, with 12 bases between. The CDR3 loop spans 15 amino acids. Per germline, CDR1 KGHSH and CDR2 LQKENI. In DNA, the CDR3 is TGTGCCAGCTCACCAGATCTGGGGGGAAATCAGCCCCAGCATTTT. Its translation is CASSPDLGGNQPQHF. Using reference TRBV18 and TRBJ1-5 for the parts outside the CDR3, the full variable domain is NAGVMQNPRHLVRRRGQEARLRCSPMKGHSHVYWYRQLPEEGLKFMVYLQKENIIDESGMPKERFSAEFPKEGPSILRIQQVVRGDSAAYFCASSPDLGGNQPQHFGDGTRLSIL.

This chain joins TRBV15 and TRBJ1-5, with D perhaps matching TRBD1 (6 bases). The CDR3 length is 14 residues. V lost 5 bases and J lost 7, with 15 bases in between. Germline assignment: CDR1 LNHNV and CDR2 YYDKDF (reference sequence). DNA for the CDR3: TGTGCCACCAGCTCGTGGGGGGGCGGACAGCCCCAGCATTTT. Translating gives CATSSWGGGQPQHF. Together with reference TRBV15 and TRBJ1-5, the CDR3 gives the full variable domain: DAMVIQNPRYQVTQFGKPVTLSCSQTLNHNVMYWYQQKSSQAPKLLFHYYDKDFNNEADTPDNFQSRRPNTSFCFLDIRSPGLGDTAMYLCATSSWGGGQPQHFGDGTRLSIL.

The rearrangement uses TRBV2 and TRBJ1-4; D perhaps matches TRBD1 (5 bases). Germline loops: CDR1 SNHLY, CDR2 FYNNEI. CDR3 length: 13 amino acids. Trimming removed 8 bases at V and 0 bases at J, with 7 bases between. The CDR3 bases are TGTGCCAGCGACAGTTCAACTAATGAAAAACTGTTTTTT. Translation gives CASDSSTNEKLFF.

The chain combines TRBV7-2 with TRBJ2-3, with D perhaps TRBD2 (7 bases). From germline, CDR1 is SGHTA and CDR2 FQGNSA. V lost 4 bases and J lost 4, with 18 bases in between. CDR3 length: 16 residues. The CDR3 DNA sequence: TGTGCCAGCAGCTCCCAGCGAGGGGGGGAGGCAGATACGCAGTATTTT. It yields the protein CASSSQRGGEADTQYF. The full variable domain, in which reference TRBV7-2 and TRBJ2-3 provide the parts outside the CDR3, is GAGVSQSPSNKVTEKGKDVELRCDPISGHTALYWYRQSLGQGLEFLIYFQGNSAPDKSGLPSDRFSAERTGGSVSTLTIQRTQQEDSAVYLCASSSQRGGEADTQYFGPGTRLTVL.

The chain uses TRBV2 and TRBJ2-1; 11 nucleotides agree with TRBD2. J was trimmed by 4 bases and V by 2 bases; bases with no gene match: 10. This CDR3 spans 18 amino acids. Per germline, CDR1 SNHLY and CDR2 FYNNEI. Here the CDR3 reads CASSERSLAGGRYNEQFF. The CDR3 DNA is TGTGCCAGCAGTGAAAGGTCCCTAGCGGGGGGCCGTTACAATGAGCAGTTCTTC. The entire variable domain, with the rest obtained from reference TRBV2 and TRBJ2-1, is as follows: EPEVTQTPSHQVTQMGQEVILRCVPISNHLYFYWYRQILGQKVEFLVSFYNNEISEKSEIFDDQFSVERPDGSNFTLKIRSTKLEDSAMYFCASSERSLAGGRYNEQFFGPGTRLTVL.

V and J are TRBV7-2 and TRBJ2-3, with TRBD2 matching 11 bases. With V trimmed by 5 bases and J by 2 bases, 6 bases remained unmatched. The CDR3 is 16 residues long. Germline CDR1 is SGHTA and CDR2 is FQGNSA. CDR3 bases: TGTGCCAGCAGCCTACGACTAGCGGGGTTCACAGATACGCAGTATTTT. Encoded protein: CASSLRLAGFTDTQYF.

This clone has just one count. The V and J genes are TRBV2 and TRBJ1-4; 8 nucleotides align to TRBD1. In germline, CDR1 is SNHLY, CDR2 FYNNEI. The ends lost 6 bases at V and 7 bases at J; junction bases unmatched: 10. The CDR3 has 15 amino acids. CDR3 residues: CASRFSRGQGEKLFF. CDR3 sequence (DNA): TGTGCCAGCAGATTTAGCAGGGGGCAGGGTGAAAAACTGTTTTTT.

The CDR3 DNA sequence: TGTGCCAGCAGCTCCAGAAGAGGAATTAAACCTAATGAAAAACTGTTTTTT. Translating gives CASSSRRGIKPNEKLFF. The V call is TRBV7-8, the J call TRBJ1-4; no clear D gene. This CDR3 is built from 17 residues. Germline assignment: CDR1 SGHVS and CDR2 FQNEAQ. V was trimmed by 4 bases and J by 3 bases, leaving 18 bases between them.

This clone was seen once. J is TRBJ1-6 and V is TRBV6-1; unclear D gene. The CDR3 contains 12 residues. The V gene lost 2 bases and the J gene lost 9 bases, with 5 bases spanning the gap. Germline-derived CDR1 and CDR2 are MNHNS and SASEGT. The DNA for the CDR3 is TGTGCCAGCAGTGAACGGGTTTCACCCCTCCACTTT. Translation gives CASSERVSPLHF.

The CDR3 nucleotides are TGCAGCGTTGGGACAGGGGTGATGAGATGGAACACTGAAGCTTTCTTT. Its translation is CSVGTGVMRWNTEAFF. The chain joins TRBV29-1 to TRBJ1-1; 9 positions agree with TRBD1. The V and J ends lost 4 bases and 1 base, in that order; junction bases with no gene match: 10. Germline CDR1 is SQVTM and CDR2 is ANQGSEA. The CDR3 has 16 residues.